Sequencing of this T cell receptor (beta chain) was carried out in a study of PD-L1 blockade in urothelial cancer (dated by TCRdb to 2015 to 2018). With respect to the entire study: Therapy was started in the mid-2010s for all patients, and atezolizumab 1,200 mg was administered intravenously every 3 weeks. Whole exome sequencing and RNA sequencing of pretreatment tumors were performed alongside TCR sequencing in the same patients. About 85% of the roughly 29 patients were males with bladder-origin urothelial cancer, and about 65% of the 29 reported a prior smoking history. Blood samples gave a median of around 140,000 T cells and 77,000 or so unique TCRs, with a median clonality of roughly 0.081. Durable clinical benefit meant progression-free survival longer than 6 months, and TCR features were also tested against progression-free and overall survival. Blood samples were analyzed at two time points: 3 weeks after treatment start (second dose) and 6 weeks after treatment start. Several patients achieved durable clinical benefit and roughly 20 did not. Patients had an ECOG performance status of 0 or 1 and had received between 0 and 3 prior chemotherapy regimens. Somatic, immune and clinical correlates of response to PD-L1 blockade with atezolizumab in urothelial cancer were the focus of an exploratory multi-omic analysis. Pretreatment blood TCR-seq was available for 27 to 30 patients, at least one posttreatment blood collection was obtained for 24 patients, and tumor TCR-seq was available for 24 patients. TCR sequencing covered pretreatment tumor samples and matched, serially collected peripheral blood taken before and after atezolizumab treatment.

The time point label, read with the paper, signifies: pretreatment peripheral blood. The cohort included 29 patients with locally advanced or metastatic urothelial carcinoma who were treated at Memorial Sloan Kettering on a trial protocol. Peripheral blood mononuclear cells were collected pretreatment and during treatment, with between 1 and 8 total time points obtained per patient. The Qiagen DNeasy Blood extraction kit was used to purify genomic DNA from total PBMCs and tumor samples. Collected pretreatment and during treatment, PBMCs were isolated and stored as previously described. The V and J ends are trimmed by 7 bases and 0 bases, leaving 13 bases between them. Counted from cysteine to phenylalanine, this CDR3 has 16 amino acids. Only the CDR3 DNA is retained, 48 bases long and in frame from the first base. The CDR1 and CDR2 encoded by the germline V gene (reference sequence) are LNHDA and SQIVND.

This clone was found once. No antigen is known for it. No base quality values were provided; no much bigger clone lies one nucleotide off. Synthetic TCR analog templates were spiked into each PCR to estimate absolute template abundance from read counts. TCRbeta CDR3 regions were amplified from genomic DNA with bias-controlled V and J gene primers using the immunoSEQ assay. Sequencing of rearranged TCRbeta segments was performed at approximately 20X coverage. For the original study's pipeline: Sequencing errors were corrected by clustering and CDR3s were annotated against IMGT to assign V, D and J genes. Downstream analyses used only productive TCRbeta rearrangements and left out out-of-frame or stop-codon sequences. To compute clonality, Shannon entropy was normalized by the log of the number of unique productive sequences and then subtracted from one. Fisher's exact test with Benjamini-Hochberg correction, at a threshold of adjusted p below 0.01, was used to find clones that differed between time points or between blood and tumor. In TCRdb, the immuneACCESS table is reduced to in-frame sequences with V and J assigned. These tables do not hold every clone; where another copy was compared, an unresolved V gene accounts for under half, and the others remain unexplained. Clone size and the V and J calls come from that table; the DNA yielded D and trimming. This sample lists about 49,000 clones; roughly 78% were detected once. The ten largest clones represent 10% of the sample.

On the study overall, not on this receptor specifically: A pretreatment peripheral blood TCR clonality below the median was linked to improved progression-free and overall survival. Greater expansion of tumor-associated TCR clones in peripheral blood 3 weeks after the start of treatment was observed in patients with durable benefit (n ≈ 22, p = 0.022). Because of the small sample size (n ≈ 30) and the many exploratory analyses performed, the results are intended to be regarded as hypothesis-generating.

Material: PBMCs, obtained around atezolizumab (anti-PD-L1) treatment. The TCR originated in a man aged 65 to 79 with urothelial cancer. This chain is built from TRBV19 and TRBJ2-6; the D segment could be TRBD2, given 5 matching bases. The CDR3 sequence is CASTGVWSSGANVLTF. The sequenced DNA is TGTGCCAGTACCGGGGTTTGGAGCTCTGGGGCCAACGTCCTGACTTTC.